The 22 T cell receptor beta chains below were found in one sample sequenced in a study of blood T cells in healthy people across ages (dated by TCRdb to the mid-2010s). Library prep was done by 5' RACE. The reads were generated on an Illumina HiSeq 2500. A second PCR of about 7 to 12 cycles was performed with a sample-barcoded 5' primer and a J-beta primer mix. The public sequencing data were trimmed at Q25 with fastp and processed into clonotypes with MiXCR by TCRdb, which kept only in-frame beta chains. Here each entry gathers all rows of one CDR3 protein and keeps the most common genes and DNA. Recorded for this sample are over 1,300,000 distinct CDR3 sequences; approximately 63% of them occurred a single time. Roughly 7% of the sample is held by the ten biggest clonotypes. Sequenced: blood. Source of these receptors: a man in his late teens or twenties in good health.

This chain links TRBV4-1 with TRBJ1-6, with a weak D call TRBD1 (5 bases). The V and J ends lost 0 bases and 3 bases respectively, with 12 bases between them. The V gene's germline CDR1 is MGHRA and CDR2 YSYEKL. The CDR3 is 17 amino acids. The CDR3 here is CASSQEGLQGYNSPLHF. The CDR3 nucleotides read TGCGCCAGCAGCCAAGAGGGGCTTCAGGGCTATAATTCACCCCTCCACTTT.

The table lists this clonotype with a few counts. The CDR3 reads CSAPTFEGGMDTQYF. DNA of the CDR3: TGCAGTGCACCTACTTTTGAGGGGGGGATGGATACGCAGTATTTT. V gene TRBV20-1 combines with J gene TRBJ2-3, with D tentatively TRBD2 (7 bases). The ends were cut back, 6 bases at V and 6 bases at J, with 22 bases in the middle. Per germline, CDR1 DFQATT and CDR2 SNEGSKA (reference sequence). The CDR3 sequence is 15 residues long.

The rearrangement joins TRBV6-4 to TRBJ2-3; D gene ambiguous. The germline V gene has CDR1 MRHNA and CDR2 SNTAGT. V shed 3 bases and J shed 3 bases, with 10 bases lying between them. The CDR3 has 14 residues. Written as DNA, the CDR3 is TGTGCCAGCAGTGAGGAGTTTGGGACAGATACGCAGTATTTT. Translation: CASSEEFGTDTQYF.

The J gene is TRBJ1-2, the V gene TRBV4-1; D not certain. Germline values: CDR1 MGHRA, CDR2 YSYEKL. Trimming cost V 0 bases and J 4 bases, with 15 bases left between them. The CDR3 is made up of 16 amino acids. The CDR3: CASSQDEMIIGYGYTF. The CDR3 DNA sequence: TGCGCCAGCAGCCAAGATGAGATGATAATTGGCTATGGCTACACCTTC.

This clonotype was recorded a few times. This CDR3 is CASSPALEAFF. CDR3 sequence (DNA): TGTGCCAGCAGTCCGGCCCTGGAAGCTTTCTTT. V usage is TRBV7-9 and J usage is TRBJ1-1; D remains unclear. The CDR3 is made up of 11 amino acids. CDR1 and CDR2 from the germline V gene are SEHNR and FQNEAQ (reference sequence). Trimming left V 6 bases short and J 8 bases short, with 10 bases between.

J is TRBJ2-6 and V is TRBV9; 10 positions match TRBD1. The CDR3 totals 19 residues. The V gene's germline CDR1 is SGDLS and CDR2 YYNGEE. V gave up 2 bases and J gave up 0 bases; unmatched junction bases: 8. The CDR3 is CASSVGPGTGVSGANVLTF. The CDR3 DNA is TGTGCCAGCAGCGTGGGCCCCGGGACAGGGGTCTCTGGGGCCAACGTCCTGACTTTC.

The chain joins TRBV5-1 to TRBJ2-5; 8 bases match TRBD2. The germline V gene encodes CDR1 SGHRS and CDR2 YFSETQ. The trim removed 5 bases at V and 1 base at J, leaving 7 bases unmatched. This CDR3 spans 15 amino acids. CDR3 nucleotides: TGCGCCAGCAGGGAGAGCGGGGGCCCCCAAGAGACCCAGTACTTC. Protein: CASRESGGPQETQYF. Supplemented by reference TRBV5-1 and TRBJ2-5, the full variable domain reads KAGVTQTPRYLIKTRGQQVTLSCSPISGHRSVSWYQQTPGQGLQFLFEYFSETQRNKGNFPGRFSGRQFSNSRSEMNVSTLELGDSALYLCASRESGGPQETQYFGPGTRLLVL.

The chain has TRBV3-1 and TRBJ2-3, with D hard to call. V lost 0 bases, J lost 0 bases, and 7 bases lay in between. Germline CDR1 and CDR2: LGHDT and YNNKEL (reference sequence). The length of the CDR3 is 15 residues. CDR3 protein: CASSQDSSSTDTQYF. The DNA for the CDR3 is TGTGCCAGCAGCCAAGATAGCTCGAGCACAGATACGCAGTATTTT.

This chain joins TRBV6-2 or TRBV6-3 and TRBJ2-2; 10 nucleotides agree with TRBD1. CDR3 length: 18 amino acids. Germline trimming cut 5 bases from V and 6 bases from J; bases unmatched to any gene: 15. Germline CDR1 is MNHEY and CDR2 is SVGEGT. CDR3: CASSPTDRGRFFAGELFF. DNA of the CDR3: TGTGCCAGCAGTCCAACAGACAGGGGGCGCTTTTTTGCCGGGGAGCTGTTTTTT.

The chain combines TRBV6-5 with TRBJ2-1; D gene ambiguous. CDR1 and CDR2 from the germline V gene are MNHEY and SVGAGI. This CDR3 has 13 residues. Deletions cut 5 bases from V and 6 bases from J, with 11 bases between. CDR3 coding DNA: TGTGCCAGCAGTACAAAAATGGGCAATGAGCAGTTCTTC. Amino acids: CASSTKMGNEQFF.

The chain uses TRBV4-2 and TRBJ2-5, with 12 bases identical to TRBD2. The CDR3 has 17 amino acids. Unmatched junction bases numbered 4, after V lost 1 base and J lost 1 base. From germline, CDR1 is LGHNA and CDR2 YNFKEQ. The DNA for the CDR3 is TGTGCCAGCAGCCAAGGACTAGCGGGGGCGATCCAAGAGACCCAGTACTTC. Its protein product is CASSQGLAGAIQETQYF.

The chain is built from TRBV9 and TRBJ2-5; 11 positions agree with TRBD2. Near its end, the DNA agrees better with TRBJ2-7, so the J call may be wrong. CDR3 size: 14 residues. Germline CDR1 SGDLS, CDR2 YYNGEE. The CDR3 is CASSDGTSGYEQYF. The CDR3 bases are TGTGCCAGCAGCGACGGGACTAGCGGCTACGAGCAGTACTTC.

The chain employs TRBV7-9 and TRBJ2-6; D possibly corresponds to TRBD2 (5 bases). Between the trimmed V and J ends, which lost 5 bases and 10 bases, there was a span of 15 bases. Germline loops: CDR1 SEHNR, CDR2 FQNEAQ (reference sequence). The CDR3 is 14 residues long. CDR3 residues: CASSHWRVPNVLTF. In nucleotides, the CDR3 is TGTGCCAGCAGCCATTGGCGGGTCCCTAACGTCCTGACTTTC.

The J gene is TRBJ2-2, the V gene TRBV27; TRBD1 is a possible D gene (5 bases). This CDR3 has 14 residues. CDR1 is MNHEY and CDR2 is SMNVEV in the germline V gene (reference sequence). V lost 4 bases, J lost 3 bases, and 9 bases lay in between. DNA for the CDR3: TGTGCCAGCAGTTCGATACAGGACACCGGGGAGCTGTTTTTT. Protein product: CASSSIQDTGELFF.

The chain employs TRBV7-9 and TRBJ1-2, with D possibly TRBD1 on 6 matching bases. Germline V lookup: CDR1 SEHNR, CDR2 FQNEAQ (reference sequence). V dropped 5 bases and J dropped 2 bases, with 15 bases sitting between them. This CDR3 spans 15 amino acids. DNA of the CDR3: TGTGCCAGCAGCCCCCCCGGGAGGGGGAACTATGGCTACACCTTC. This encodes CASSPPGRGNYGYTF.

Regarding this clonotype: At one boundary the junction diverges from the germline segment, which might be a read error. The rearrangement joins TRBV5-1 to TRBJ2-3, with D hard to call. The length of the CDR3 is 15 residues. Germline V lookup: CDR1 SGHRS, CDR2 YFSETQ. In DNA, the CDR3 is TGCGCCGGCAGCTTGGTAGCTCTGAGCACAGATACGCAGTATTTT. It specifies CAGSLVALSTDTQYF.

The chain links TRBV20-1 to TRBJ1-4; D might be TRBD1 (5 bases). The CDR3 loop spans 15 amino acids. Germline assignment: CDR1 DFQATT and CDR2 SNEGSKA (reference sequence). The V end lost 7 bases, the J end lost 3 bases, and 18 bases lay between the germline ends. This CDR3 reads CSVPPEGPANEKLFF. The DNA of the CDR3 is TGCAGTGTTCCCCCCGAGGGACCAGCTAATGAAAAACTGTTTTTT.

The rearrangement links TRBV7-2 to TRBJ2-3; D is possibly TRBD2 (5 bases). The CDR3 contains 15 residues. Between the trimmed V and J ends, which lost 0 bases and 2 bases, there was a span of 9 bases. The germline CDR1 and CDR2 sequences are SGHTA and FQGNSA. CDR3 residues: CASSLAGSNTDTQYF. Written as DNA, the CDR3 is TGTGCCAGCAGCTTAGCAGGGAGCAACACAGATACGCAGTATTTT.

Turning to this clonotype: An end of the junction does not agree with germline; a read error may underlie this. The CDR3 here is CASSPVGGVADMQYF. The CDR3 bases are TGTGCCAGCAGCCCCGTAGGTGGGGTTGCAGATATGCAGTATTTT. The rearrangement links TRBV7-2 to TRBJ2-3; no reliable D call. CDR3 length: 15 amino acids. Germline V CDR1 and CDR2: SGHTA, FQGNSA.

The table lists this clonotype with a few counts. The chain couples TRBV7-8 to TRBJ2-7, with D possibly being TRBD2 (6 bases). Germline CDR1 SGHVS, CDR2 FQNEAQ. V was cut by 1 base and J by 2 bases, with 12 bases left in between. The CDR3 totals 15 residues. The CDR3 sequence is CASSLGGGNPYEQYF. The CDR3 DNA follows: TGTGCCAGCAGCTTAGGCGGCGGGAACCCCTACGAGCAGTACTTC.

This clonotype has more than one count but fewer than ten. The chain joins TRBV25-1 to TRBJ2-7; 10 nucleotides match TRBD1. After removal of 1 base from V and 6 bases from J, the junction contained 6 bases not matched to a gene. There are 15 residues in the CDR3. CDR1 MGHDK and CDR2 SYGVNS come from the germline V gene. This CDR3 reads CASSECVTGGCEQYF. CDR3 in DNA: TGTGCCAGCAGTGAATGTGTGACAGGGGGCTGCGAGCAGTACTTC.

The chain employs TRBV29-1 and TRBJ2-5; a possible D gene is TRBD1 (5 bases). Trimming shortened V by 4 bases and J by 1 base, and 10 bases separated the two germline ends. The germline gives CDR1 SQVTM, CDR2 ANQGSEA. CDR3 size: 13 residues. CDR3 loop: CSVATALQETQYF. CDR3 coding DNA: TGCAGCGTTGCGACAGCCCTCCAAGAGACCCAGTACTTC. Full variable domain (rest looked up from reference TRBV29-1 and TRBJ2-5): SAVISQKPSRDICQRGTSLTIQCQVDSQVTMMFWYRQQPGQSLTLIATANQGSEATYESGFVIDKFPISRPNLTFSTLTVSNMSPEDSSIYLCSVATALQETQYFGPGTRLLVL.